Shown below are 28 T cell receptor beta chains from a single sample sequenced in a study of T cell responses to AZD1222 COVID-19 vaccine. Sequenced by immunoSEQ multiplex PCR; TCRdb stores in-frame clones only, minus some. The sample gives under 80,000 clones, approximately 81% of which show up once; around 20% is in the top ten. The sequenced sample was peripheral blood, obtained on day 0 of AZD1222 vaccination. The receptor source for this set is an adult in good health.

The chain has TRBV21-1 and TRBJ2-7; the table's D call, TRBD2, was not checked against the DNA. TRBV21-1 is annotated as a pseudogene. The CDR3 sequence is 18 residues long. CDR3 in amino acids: CASSHKSRVAGVKYEQYF. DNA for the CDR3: TGTGCCAGCAGCCACAAGTCCCGGGTAGCGGGAGTTAAATACGAGCAGTACTTC.

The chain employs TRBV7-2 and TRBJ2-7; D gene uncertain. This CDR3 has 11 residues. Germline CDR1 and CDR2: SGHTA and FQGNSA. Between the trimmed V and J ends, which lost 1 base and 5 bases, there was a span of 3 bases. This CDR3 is CASSLGDEQYF. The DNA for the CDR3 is TGTGCCAGCAGCTTAGGAGACGAGCAGTACTTC. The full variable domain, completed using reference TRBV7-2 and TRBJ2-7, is GAGVSQSPSNKVTEKGKDVELRCDPISGHTALYWYRQSLGQGLEFLIYFQGNSAPDKSGLPSDRFSAERTGGSVSTLTIQRTQQEDSAVYLCASSLGDEQYFGPGTRLTVT.

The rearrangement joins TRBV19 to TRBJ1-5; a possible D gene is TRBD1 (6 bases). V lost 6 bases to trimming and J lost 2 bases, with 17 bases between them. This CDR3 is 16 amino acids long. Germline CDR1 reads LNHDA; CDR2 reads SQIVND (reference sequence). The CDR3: CASSNLQGWGNQPQHF. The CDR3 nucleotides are TGTGCCAGTAGCAACCTACAGGGCTGGGGCAATCAGCCCCAGCATTTT.

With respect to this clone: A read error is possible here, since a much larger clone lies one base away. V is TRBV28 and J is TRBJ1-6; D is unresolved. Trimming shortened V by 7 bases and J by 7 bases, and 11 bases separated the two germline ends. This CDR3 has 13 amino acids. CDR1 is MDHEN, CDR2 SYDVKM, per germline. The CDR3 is CASTLSVNSPLHF. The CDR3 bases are TGTGCCAGCACTCTCTCGGTAAATTCACCCCTCCACTTT.

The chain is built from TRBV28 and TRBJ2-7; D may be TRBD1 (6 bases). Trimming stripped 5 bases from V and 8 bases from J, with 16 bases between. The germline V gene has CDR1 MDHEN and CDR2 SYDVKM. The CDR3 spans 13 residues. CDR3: CASSPPRGLKQYF. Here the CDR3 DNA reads TGTGCCAGCAGTCCGCCGAGGGGGTTGAAGCAGTACTTC.

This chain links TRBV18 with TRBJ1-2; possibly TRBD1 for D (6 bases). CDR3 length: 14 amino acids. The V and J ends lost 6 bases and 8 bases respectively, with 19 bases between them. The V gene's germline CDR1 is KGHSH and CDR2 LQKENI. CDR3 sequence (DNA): TGTGCCAGCTCCCGGGACATGGGTGCTGAAGGCTACACCTTC. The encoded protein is CASSRDMGAEGYTF.

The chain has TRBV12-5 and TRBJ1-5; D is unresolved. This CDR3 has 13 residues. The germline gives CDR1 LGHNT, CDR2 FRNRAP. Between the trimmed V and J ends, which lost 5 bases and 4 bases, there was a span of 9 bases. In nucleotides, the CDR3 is TGTGCTAGTGGTCAAGACCTTAATCAGCCCCAGCATTTT. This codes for CASGQDLNQPQHF.

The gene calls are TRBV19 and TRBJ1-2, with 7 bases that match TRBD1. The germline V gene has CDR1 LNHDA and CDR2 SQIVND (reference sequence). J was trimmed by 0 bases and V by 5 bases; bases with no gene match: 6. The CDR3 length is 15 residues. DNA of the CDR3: TGTGCCAGTAGTTTCCGGGACAGAGCTAACTATGGCTACACCTTC. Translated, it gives CASSFRDRANYGYTF. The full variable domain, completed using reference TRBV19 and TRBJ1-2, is DGGITQSPKYLFRKEGQNVTLSCEQNLNHDAMYWYRQDPGQGLRLIYYSQIVNDFQKGDIAEGYSVSREKKESFPLTVTSAQKNPTAFYLCASSFRDRANYGYTFGSGTRLTVV.

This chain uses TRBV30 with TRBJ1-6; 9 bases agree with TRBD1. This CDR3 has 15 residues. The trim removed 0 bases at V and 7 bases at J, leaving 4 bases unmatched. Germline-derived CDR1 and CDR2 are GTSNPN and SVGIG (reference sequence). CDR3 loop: CAWSVQGAVNSPLHF. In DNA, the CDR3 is TGTGCCTGGAGTGTACAGGGGGCCGTAAATTCACCCCTCCACTTT. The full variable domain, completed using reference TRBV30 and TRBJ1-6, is SQTIHQWPATLVQPVGSPLSLECTVEGTSNPNLYWYRQAAGRGLQLLFYSVGIGQISSEVPQNLSASRPQDRQFILSSKKLLLSDSGFYLCAWSVQGAVNSPLHFGNGTRLTVT.

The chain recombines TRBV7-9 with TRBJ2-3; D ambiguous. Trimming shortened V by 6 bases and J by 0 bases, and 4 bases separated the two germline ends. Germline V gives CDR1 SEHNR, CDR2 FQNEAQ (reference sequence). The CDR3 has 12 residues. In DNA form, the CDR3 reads TGTGCCAGCAGGTCAAGCACAGATACGCAGTATTTT. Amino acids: CASRSSTDTQYF.

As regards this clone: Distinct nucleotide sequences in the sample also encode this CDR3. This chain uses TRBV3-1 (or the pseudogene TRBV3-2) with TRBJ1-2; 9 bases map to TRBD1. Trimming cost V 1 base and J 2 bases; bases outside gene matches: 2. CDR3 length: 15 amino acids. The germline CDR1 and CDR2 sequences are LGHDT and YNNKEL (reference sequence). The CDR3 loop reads CASSQGDRANYGYTF. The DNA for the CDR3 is TGTGCCAGCAGCCAAGGGGACAGGGCGAACTATGGCTACACCTTC.

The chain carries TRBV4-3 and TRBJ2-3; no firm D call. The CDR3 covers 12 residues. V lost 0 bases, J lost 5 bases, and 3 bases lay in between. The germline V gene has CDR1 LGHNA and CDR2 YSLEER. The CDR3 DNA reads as TGCGCCAGCAGCCAAGAGGGAGATACGCAGTATTTT. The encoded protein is CASSQEGDTQYF.

The CDR3 spells CASSFPVAGGQDTQYF. In nucleotides, the CDR3 is TGTGCCAGCAGTTTCCCCGTAGCGGGGGGCCAAGATACGCAGTATTTT. The V and J genes are TRBV28 and TRBJ2-3; 10 bases fit TRBD2. The CDR3 extends over 16 amino acids. V lost 3 bases to trimming and J lost 5 bases; unmatched junction nucleotides: 8. Germline V gene lookup returns CDR1 MDHEN and CDR2 SYDVKM.

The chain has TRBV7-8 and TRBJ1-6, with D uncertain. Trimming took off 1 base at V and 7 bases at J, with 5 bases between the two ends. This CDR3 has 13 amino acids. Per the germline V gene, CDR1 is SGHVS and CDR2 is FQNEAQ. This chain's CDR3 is CASSLGQNSPLHF. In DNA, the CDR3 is TGTGCCAGCAGCTTAGGGCAGAATTCACCCCTCCACTTT.

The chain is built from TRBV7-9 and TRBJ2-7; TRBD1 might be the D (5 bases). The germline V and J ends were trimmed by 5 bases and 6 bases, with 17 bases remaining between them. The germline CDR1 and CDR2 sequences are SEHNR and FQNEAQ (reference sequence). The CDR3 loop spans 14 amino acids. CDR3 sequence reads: CASSTTGRVAEQYF. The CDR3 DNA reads TGTGCCAGCAGCACCACAGGCAGGGTAGCCGAGCAGTACTTC.

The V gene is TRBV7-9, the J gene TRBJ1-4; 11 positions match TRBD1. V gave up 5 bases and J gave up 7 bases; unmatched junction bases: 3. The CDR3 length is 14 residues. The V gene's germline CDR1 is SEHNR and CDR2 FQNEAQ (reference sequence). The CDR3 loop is CASSQGQGGEKLFF. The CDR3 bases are TGTGCCAGCAGCCAGGGACAGGGGGGTGAAAAACTGTTTTTT.

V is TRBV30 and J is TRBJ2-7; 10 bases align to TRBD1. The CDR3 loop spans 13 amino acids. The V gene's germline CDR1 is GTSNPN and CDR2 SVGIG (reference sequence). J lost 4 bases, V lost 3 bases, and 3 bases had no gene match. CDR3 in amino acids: CAWSTGQGYEQYF. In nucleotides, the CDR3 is TGTGCCTGGAGCACGGGACAGGGGTACGAGCAGTACTTC. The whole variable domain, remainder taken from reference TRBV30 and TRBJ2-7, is SQTIHQWPATLVQPVGSPLSLECTVEGTSNPNLYWYRQAAGRGLQLLFYSVGIGQISSEVPQNLSASRPQDRQFILSSKKLLLSDSGFYLCAWSTGQGYEQYFGPGTRLTVT.

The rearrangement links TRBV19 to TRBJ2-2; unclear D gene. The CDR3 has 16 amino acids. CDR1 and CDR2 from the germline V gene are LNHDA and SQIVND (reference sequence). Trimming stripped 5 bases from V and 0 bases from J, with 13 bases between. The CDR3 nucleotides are TGTGCCAGTAGTTACTCTAGTGCCCCGAACACCGGGGAGCTGTTTTTT. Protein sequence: CASSYSSAPNTGELFF.

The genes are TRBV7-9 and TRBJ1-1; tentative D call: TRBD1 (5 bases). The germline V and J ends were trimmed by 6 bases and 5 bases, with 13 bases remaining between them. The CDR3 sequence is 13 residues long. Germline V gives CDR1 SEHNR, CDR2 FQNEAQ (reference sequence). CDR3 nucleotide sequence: TGTGCCAGCAGTTCAGCCAGGGTTACTGAAGCTTTCTTT. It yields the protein CASSSARVTEAFF.

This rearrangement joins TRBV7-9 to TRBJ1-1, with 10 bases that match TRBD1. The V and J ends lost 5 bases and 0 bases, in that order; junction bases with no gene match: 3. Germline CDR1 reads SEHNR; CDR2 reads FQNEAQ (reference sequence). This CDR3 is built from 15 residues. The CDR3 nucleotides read TGTGCCAGCAGCGAGGGACAGGGGATGAACACTGAAGCTTTCTTT. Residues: CASSEGQGMNTEAFF.

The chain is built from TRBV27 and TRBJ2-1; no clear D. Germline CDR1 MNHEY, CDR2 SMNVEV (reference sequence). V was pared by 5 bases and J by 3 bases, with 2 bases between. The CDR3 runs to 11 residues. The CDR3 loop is CASSVYNEQFF. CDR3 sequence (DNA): TGTGCCAGCAGTGTCTACAATGAGCAGTTCTTC.

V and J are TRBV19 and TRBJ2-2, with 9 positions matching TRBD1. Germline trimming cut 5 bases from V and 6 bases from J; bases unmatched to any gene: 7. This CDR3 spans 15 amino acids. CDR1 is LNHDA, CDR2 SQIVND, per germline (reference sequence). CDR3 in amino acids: CASSVTGGMAGELFF. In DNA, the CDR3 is TGTGCCAGTAGTGTGACAGGGGGAATGGCCGGGGAGCTGTTTTTT.

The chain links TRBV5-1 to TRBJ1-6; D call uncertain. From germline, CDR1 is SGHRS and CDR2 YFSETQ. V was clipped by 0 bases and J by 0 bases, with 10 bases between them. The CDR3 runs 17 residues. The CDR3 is CASSLESSISYNSPLHF. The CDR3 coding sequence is TGCGCCAGCAGCTTGGAATCTTCCATCTCCTATAATTCACCCCTCCACTTT. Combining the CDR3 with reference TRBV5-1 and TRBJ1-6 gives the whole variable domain KAGVTQTPRYLIKTRGQQVTLSCSPISGHRSVSWYQQTPGQGLQFLFEYFSETQRNKGNFPGRFSGRQFSNSRSEMNVSTLELGDSALYLCASSLESSISYNSPLHFGNGTRLTVT.

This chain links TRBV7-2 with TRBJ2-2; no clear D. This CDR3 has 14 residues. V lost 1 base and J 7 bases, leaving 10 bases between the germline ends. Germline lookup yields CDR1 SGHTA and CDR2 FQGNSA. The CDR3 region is CASSLDSFSGELFF. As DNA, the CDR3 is TGTGCCAGCAGCTTAGATAGCTTCAGCGGGGAGCTGTTTTTT.

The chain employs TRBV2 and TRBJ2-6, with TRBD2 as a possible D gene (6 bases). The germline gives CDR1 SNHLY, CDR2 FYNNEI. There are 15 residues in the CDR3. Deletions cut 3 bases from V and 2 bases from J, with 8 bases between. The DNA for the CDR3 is TGTGCCAGCAGTGAGGGGGGAACTGGGGCCAACGTCCTGACTTTC. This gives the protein CASSEGGTGANVLTF.

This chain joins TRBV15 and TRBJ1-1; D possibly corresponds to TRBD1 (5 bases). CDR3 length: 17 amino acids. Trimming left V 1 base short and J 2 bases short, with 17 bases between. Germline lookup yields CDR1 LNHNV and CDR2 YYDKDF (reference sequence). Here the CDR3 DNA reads TGTGCCACCAGCAGAGGGTCCGATATACAGGTAAACACTGAAGCTTTCTTT. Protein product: CATSRGSDIQVNTEAFF.

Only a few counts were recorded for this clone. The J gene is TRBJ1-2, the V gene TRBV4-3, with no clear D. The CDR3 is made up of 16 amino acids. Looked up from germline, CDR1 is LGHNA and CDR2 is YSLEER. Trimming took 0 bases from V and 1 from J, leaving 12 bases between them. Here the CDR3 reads CASSQDGTAFNYGYTF. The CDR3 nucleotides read TGCGCCAGCAGCCAAGATGGCACAGCATTTAACTATGGCTACACCTTC.

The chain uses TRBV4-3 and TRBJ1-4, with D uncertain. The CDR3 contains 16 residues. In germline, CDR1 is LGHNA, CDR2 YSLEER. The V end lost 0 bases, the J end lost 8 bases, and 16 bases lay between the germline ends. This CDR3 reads CASSQDLGKGREKLFF. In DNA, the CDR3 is TGCGCCAGCAGCCAAGATCTGGGGAAAGGAAGGGAAAAACTGTTTTTT.